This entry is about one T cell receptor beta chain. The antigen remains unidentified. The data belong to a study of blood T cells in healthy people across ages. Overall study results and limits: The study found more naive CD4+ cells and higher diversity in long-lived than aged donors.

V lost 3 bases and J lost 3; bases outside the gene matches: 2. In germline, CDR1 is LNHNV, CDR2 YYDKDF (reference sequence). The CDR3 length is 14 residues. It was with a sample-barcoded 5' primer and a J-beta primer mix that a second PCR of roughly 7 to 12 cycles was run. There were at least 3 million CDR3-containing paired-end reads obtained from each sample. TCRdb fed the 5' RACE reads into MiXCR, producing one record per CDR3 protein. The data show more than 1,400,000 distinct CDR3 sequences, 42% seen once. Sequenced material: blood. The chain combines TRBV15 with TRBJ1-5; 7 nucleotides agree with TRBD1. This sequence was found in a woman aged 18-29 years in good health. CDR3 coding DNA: TGTGCCACCAGCAGGGGACAGAACAATCAGCCCCAGCATTTT. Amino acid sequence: CATSRGQNNQPQHF.